These 12 T cell receptor beta chains originate from one sample sequenced in a study of blood T cell repertoires in COVID-19. Some clones are missing from TCRdb's copy, which holds only in-frame ones; the method was immunoSEQ multiplex PCR. The sample carries approximately 140,000 clones, about 80% recorded once. The specimen sequenced was peripheral blood. These receptors were collected from a man aged 35 to 55 with active or convalescent COVID-19.

The chain uses TRBV6-6 and TRBJ2-7; D is uncertain. The CDR3 is 12 residues long. Between the trimmed V and J ends, which lost 5 bases and 0 bases, there was a span of 5 bases. The germline V gene encodes CDR1 MNHNY and CDR2 SVGAGI (reference sequence). The CDR3 bases are TGTGCCAGCAGTGCGGACTCCTACGAGCAGTACTTC. This translates into CASSADSYEQYF.

The chain links TRBV12-5 to TRBJ2-2; 8 bases are shared with TRBD1. The CDR3 is 15 residues long. V shed 2 bases and J 4 bases; nucleotides not matched to a gene: 3. Germline-derived CDR1 and CDR2 are LGHNT and FRNRAP. As DNA, the CDR3 is TGTGCTAGTGGTTTGATGGGACAGGTCACCGGGGAGCTGTTTTTT. It encodes CASGLMGQVTGELFF.

The CDR3 nucleotides read TGCGCCAGCAGTCAATCCGCTAGCGGGGTGAATGAGCAGTTCTTC. Translated, it gives CASSQSASGVNEQFF. The chain uses TRBV23-1 and TRBJ2-1; 9 positions agree with TRBD2. TRBV23-1 is marked as an open reading frame, function uncertain. V lost 0 bases, J lost 7 bases, and 4 bases stayed unmatched. The CDR3 has 15 residues.

The chain combines TRBV6-5 with TRBJ2-1; possibly TRBD1 for D (6 bases). V lost 5 bases and J 0 bases, leaving 11 bases between the germline ends. From germline, CDR1 is MNHEY and CDR2 SVGAGI. This CDR3 has 15 residues. The CDR3 loop reads CASSPGQSSYNEQFF. In DNA, the CDR3 is TGTGCCAGCAGTCCGGGACAAAGCTCCTACAATGAGCAGTTCTTC.

J is TRBJ2-1 and V is TRBV7-3; 7 bases align to TRBD2. V shed 5 bases and J 3 bases; nucleotides not matched to a gene: 13. Germline V gene data show CDR1 as SGHTA and CDR2 as FQGTGA. This CDR3 has 17 residues. The CDR3 loop reads CASSPIPLAGRYNEQFF. For the CDR3, the DNA is TGTGCCAGCAGCCCCATCCCCTTAGCGGGCCGCTACAATGAGCAGTTCTTC.

The chain joins TRBV6-2 or TRBV6-3 to TRBJ1-6; TRBD1 matches 7 bases. Germline values: CDR1 MNHEY, CDR2 SVGEGT. Germline trimming cut 5 bases from V and 16 bases from J; bases unmatched to any gene: 8. There are 12 residues in the CDR3. The DNA for the CDR3 is TGTGCCAGCAGTAGGACAGGTATCGGACTCCACTTT. Its translation: CASSRTGIGLHF.

The CDR3 reads CASSIAGRGQGSYGYTF. The CDR3 region has the DNA TGTGCCAGTAGTATCGCAGGCCGGGGACAGGGATCGTATGGCTACACCTTC. The chain carries TRBV19 and TRBJ1-2; 9 nucleotides agree with TRBD1. V shed 3 bases and J 5 bases; nucleotides not matched to a gene: 13. Germline CDR1 LNHDA, CDR2 SQIVND (reference sequence). The CDR3 consists of 17 residues. Based on the CDR3 plus reference TRBV19 and TRBJ1-2, the full variable domain is DGGITQSPKYLFRKEGQNVTLSCEQNLNHDAMYWYRQDPGQGLRLIYYSQIVNDFQKGDIAEGYSVSREKKESFPLTVTSAQKNPTAFYLCASSIAGRGQGSYGYTFGSGTRLTVV.

V gene TRBV7-9 combines with J gene TRBJ2-4; TRBD2 is a possible D gene (5 bases). In germline, CDR1 is SEHNR, CDR2 FQNEAQ (reference sequence). Deletions cut 0 bases from V and 9 bases from J, with 12 bases between. This CDR3 comprises 14 residues. CDR3 amino acids: CASSLAGVRSIQYF. In DNA, the CDR3 is TGTGCCAGCAGCTTAGCCGGGGTGCGTTCCATTCAGTACTTC.

The chain combines TRBV7-2 with TRBJ2-5, with 10 bases that match TRBD2. Germline lookup yields CDR1 SGHTA and CDR2 FQGNSA. This CDR3 is 15 amino acids long. The V gene end was trimmed by 2 bases and the J gene end by 5 bases; junction bases not matched to a gene: 5. The CDR3 spells CASSLTSGGGETQYF. CDR3 nucleotides: TGTGCCAGCAGCTTAACCAGCGGGGGGGGTGAGACCCAGTACTTC. Full variable domain (missing parts from reference TRBV7-2 and TRBJ2-5): GAGVSQSPSNKVTEKGKDVELRCDPISGHTALYWYRQSLGQGLEFLIYFQGNSAPDKSGLPSDRFSAERTGGSVSTLTIQRTQQEDSAVYLCASSLTSGGGETQYFGPGTRLLVL.

This clone was seen a handful of times. The rearrangement uses TRBV18 and TRBJ1-6; 9 positions match TRBD1. From germline, CDR1 is KGHSH and CDR2 LQKENI. V dropped 3 bases and J dropped 5; count of bases not matched to a gene: 2. CDR3 length: 15 residues. DNA for the CDR3: TGTGCCAGCTCACCGCGGGACAGGGATAATTCACCCCTCCACTTT. Its translation is CASSPRDRDNSPLHF.

This chain uses TRBV3-1 (or the pseudogene TRBV3-2) with TRBJ1-1, with TRBD1 matching over 9 bases. The germline gives CDR1 LGHDT, CDR2 YNNKEL (reference sequence). The CDR3 has 14 amino acids. The ends lost 4 bases at V and 5 bases at J; junction bases unmatched: 5. Here the CDR3 reads CASSPRGQGTEAFF. The CDR3 coding sequence is TGTGCCAGCAGCCCTCGAGGACAGGGGACTGAAGCTTTCTTT.

This clone was seen a single time. This sample includes further DNA sequences coding for the same CDR3. The rearrangement joins TRBV7-9 to TRBJ2-5, with TRBD1 matching over 7 bases. Germline CDR1 is SEHNR and CDR2 is FQNEAQ (reference sequence). Losses at the gene ends were 4 bases for V and 2 bases for J; bases not matched to a gene: 1. This CDR3 spans 13 amino acids. CDR3 coding DNA: TGTGCCAGCAGCTCACAGGGGCAAGAGACCCAGTACTTC. Translation gives CASSSQGQETQYF. Full variable domain (outside the CDR3, taken from reference TRBV7-9 and TRBJ2-5): DTGVSQNPRHKITKRGQNVTFRCDPISEHNRLYWYRQTLGQGPEFLTYFQNEAQLEKSRLLSDRFSAERPKGSFSTLEIQRTEQGDSAMYLCASSSQGQETQYFGPGTRLLVL.